Shown below are 28 T cell receptor beta chains from a single sample sequenced in a study of cytomegalovirus exposure and HLA in healthy donors. The PCR ran on 60 Vbeta and 13 Jbeta primers. Only in-frame clones appear in the TCRdb table, and some are missing; sequencing was by immunoSEQ multiplex PCR. Of around 91,000 clones listed, 64% were seen once; the top ten hold more than 2.5%. Sequenced material: PBMCs. These TCRs come from a man between 60 and 75 years old in good health and CMV-seronegative.

The CDR3 DNA reads TGTGCCAGCAGTTTATTTTTCCCGAGTAGGGGCGACGCGAACACTGAAGCTTTCTTT. Its translation is CASSLFFPSRGDANTEAFF. This chain connects TRBV28 to TRBJ1-1; perhaps TRBD1 as D (5 bases). The CDR3 is made up of 19 amino acids. Germline CDR1 is MDHEN and CDR2 is SYDVKM. V was pared by 1 base and J by 1 base, with 22 bases between. Full variable domain (remainder filled in from reference TRBV28 and TRBJ1-1): DVKVTQSSRYLVKRTGEKVFLECVQDMDHENMFWYRQDPGLGLRLIYFSYDVKMKEKGDIPEGYSVSREKKERFSLILESASTNQTSMYLCASSLFFPSRGDANTEAFFGQGTRLTVV.

V is TRBV6-5 and J is TRBJ2-5; 8 bases align to TRBD1. The J call may not be correct, given that the DNA end is closer to TRBJ2-7. Germline V CDR1 and CDR2: MNHEY, SVGAGI. The CDR3 is 14 residues long. CDR3 amino acids: CASSYGDRLNEQYF. The CDR3, as DNA: TGTGCCAGCAGTTACGGGGACAGGCTAAACGAGCAGTACTTC.

In DNA, the CDR3 is TGTGCCAGCAGCTTAGATAGCGGGGGGGCCGCTGAGCAGTTCTTC. Protein product: CASSLDSGGAAEQFF. V gene TRBV11-3 combines with J gene TRBJ2-1, with 11 positions matching TRBD2. J was trimmed by 9 bases and V by 0 bases; bases with no gene match: 4. Germline CDR1 SGHNT, CDR2 YENEEA. The CDR3 is 15 residues long. Full variable domain (outside the CDR3, taken from reference TRBV11-3 and TRBJ2-1): EAGVVQSPRYKIIEKKQPVAFWCNPISGHNTLYWYLQNLGQGPELLIRYENEEAVDDSQLPKDRFSAERLKGVDSTLKIQPAELGDSAVYLCASSLDSGGAAEQFFGPGTRLTVL.

The rearrangement joins TRBV7-8 to TRBJ1-6; D gene unclear. The germline V gene encodes CDR1 SGHVS and CDR2 FQNEAQ. Trimming took off 3 bases at V and 7 bases at J, with 10 bases between the two ends. The CDR3 runs 14 residues. The CDR3 DNA sequence: TGTGCCAGCAGCTTCTTTACAGAGAATTCACCCCTCCACTTT. Translation: CASSFFTENSPLHF. Full variable domain (remainder filled in from reference TRBV7-8 and TRBJ1-6): GAGVSQSPRYKVAKRGQDVALRCDPISGHVSLFWYQQALGQGPEFLTYFQNEAQLDKSGLPSDRFFAERPEGSVSTLKIQRTQQEDSAVYLCASSFFTENSPLHFGNGTRLTVT.

V gene TRBV7-3 combines with J gene TRBJ2-5; 12 nucleotides line up with TRBD2. Germline CDR1 reads SGHTA; CDR2 reads FQGTGA. V shed 5 bases, J shed 5 bases, and the junction held 6 bases outside the gene matches. The CDR3 covers 15 residues. CDR3 in DNA: TGTGCCAGCAGCAGGACTAGCGGGACTGGGGAGACCCAGTACTTC. It translates to CASSRTSGTGETQYF.

The chain is built from TRBV7-3 and TRBJ2-6; D may be TRBD1 (6 bases). The CDR3 contains 14 residues. Trimming took 4 bases from V and 9 from J, leaving 13 bases between them. Germline V gene sequence: CDR1 SGHTA, CDR2 FQGTGA. The CDR3 reads CASSSAGQSNVLTF. The CDR3 region has the DNA TGTGCCAGCAGCTCTGCCGGACAGAGCAACGTCCTGACTTTC.

The genes are TRBV5-4 and TRBJ2-7; perhaps TRBD1 as D (5 bases). Germline V CDR1 and CDR2: SGHNT, YYREEE (reference sequence). V was trimmed by 1 base and J by 9 bases, leaving 32 bases between them. The CDR3 runs 19 residues. This CDR3 is CASSLLMTRQQPGPIRQYF. The CDR3 bases are TGTGCCAGCAGCTTGCTTATGACGAGACAGCAACCTGGCCCTATCAGGCAGTACTTC.

The V gene is TRBV6-4, the J gene TRBJ2-3; 9 bases line up with TRBD2. Unmatched junction bases numbered 0, after V lost 4 bases and J lost 1 base. Germline CDR1 reads MRHNA; CDR2 reads SNTAGT. The CDR3 length is 14 residues. CDR3 region: CASSVAGGTDTQYF. The CDR3 bases are TGTGCCAGCAGTGTAGCGGGGGGCACAGATACGCAGTATTTT.

This clone was seen once. This sequence joins TRBV27 and TRBJ2-3; 9 positions match TRBD1. This CDR3 spans 15 amino acids. Germline V gene sequence: CDR1 MNHEY, CDR2 SMNVEV (reference sequence). V trimming: 4 bases; J trimming: 1 base; junction bases outside the gene matches: 3. The CDR3 region has the DNA TGTGCCAGCAGTTCCAACAGGGGGCGCACAGATACGCAGTATTTT. It codes for CASSSNRGRTDTQYF.

The V and J genes are TRBV6-5 and TRBJ2-7; 10 bases are shared with TRBD1. This CDR3 comprises 14 residues. Germline values: CDR1 MNHEY, CDR2 SVGAGI. V lost 2 bases and J lost 4; bases outside the gene matches: 2. The CDR3 DNA is TGTGCCAGCAGTTACCGGACAGGGGGTTACGAGCAGTACTTC. Protein product: CASSYRTGGYEQYF.

The V and J genes are TRBV6-5 and TRBJ2-5, with a weak D call TRBD1 (6 bases). Germline V gene data show CDR1 as MNHEY and CDR2 as SVGAGI. This CDR3 comprises 13 residues. V gave up 5 bases and J gave up 2 bases, with 9 bases separating them. CDR3 protein: CASSRDRQETQYF. In DNA form, the CDR3 reads TGTGCCAGCAGTCGAGACAGGCAAGAGACCCAGTACTTC.

The chain links TRBV6-1 to TRBJ1-2; TRBD1 agrees at 9 bases. The V and J ends lost 3 bases and 2 bases, in that order; junction bases with no gene match: 7. Germline V gives CDR1 MNHNS, CDR2 SASEGT. This CDR3 region has 16 residues. In DNA, the CDR3 is TGTGCCAGCAGTGAGTTAGGGACAGGGAGGAACTATGGCTACACCTTC. Translated: CASSELGTGRNYGYTF.

This chain connects TRBV25-1 to TRBJ2-3; 8 positions match TRBD2. V trimming: 3 bases; J trimming: 6 bases; junction bases outside the gene matches: 8. The CDR3 contains 15 residues. CDR1 MGHDK and CDR2 SYGVNS come from the germline V gene. In nucleotides, the CDR3 is TGTGCCAGCAGTGATAGTACTAGCGGAGGGGATACGCAGTATTTT. As protein: CASSDSTSGGDTQYF. Combining the CDR3 with reference TRBV25-1 and TRBJ2-3 gives the whole variable domain EADIYQTPRYLVIGTGKKITLECSQTMGHDKMYWYQQDPGMELHLIHYSYGVNSTEKGDLSSESTVSRIRTEHFPLTLESARPSHTSQYLCASSDSTSGGDTQYFGPGTRLTVL.

The chain is built from TRBV6-1 and TRBJ2-1, with D unresolved. Trimming pared 1 base from V and 8 bases from J, leaving 24 bases between. The CDR3 consists of 18 residues. Per germline, CDR1 MNHNS and CDR2 SASEGT. The CDR3 nucleotides are TGTGCCAGCAGTGAAGGAAACCTCCGGGTCCTCATCAGCGATGAGCAGTTCTTC. Translation gives CASSEGNLRVLISDEQFF.

The genes are TRBV7-2 and TRBJ2-3; 12 bases line up with TRBD2. Germline trimming cut 1 base from V and 6 bases from J; bases unmatched to any gene: 8. Germline CDR1 is SGHTA and CDR2 is FQGNSA. This CDR3 is 17 amino acids long. CDR3 region: CASSLVPSGRDADTQYF. CDR3 in DNA: TGTGCCAGCAGCTTAGTTCCTAGCGGGAGGGATGCGGATACGCAGTATTTT.

There are a few counts of this clone. The V and J genes are TRBV18 and TRBJ1-3; D perhaps matches TRBD1 (5 bases). The germline V gene has CDR1 KGHSH and CDR2 LQKENI. V was shortened by 6 bases and J by 2 bases, with 14 bases between the two germline ends. CDR3 size: 15 residues. In DNA form, the CDR3 reads TGTGCCAGCTCCTTAGGACAATTCGCTGGAAACACCATATATTTT. Residues: CASSLGQFAGNTIYF.

This chain links TRBV10-1 with TRBJ1-5, with 7 positions matching TRBD1. The CDR3 sequence is 13 residues long. Per the germline V gene, CDR1 is WNHNN and CDR2 is SYGVQD (reference sequence). With 8 bases clipped from V and 7 bases from J, the junction kept 8 bases outside the gene matches. The CDR3 DNA reads as TGCGCCAGCGATAGGGGGCTGGCCCAGCCCCAGCATTTT. Translated: CASDRGLAQPQHF.

In nucleotides, the CDR3 is TGTGCCAGCAGTGAAGGGTTTGCGGGACGGGAGCCCCAGCATTTT. This gives the protein CASSEGFAGREPQHF. The gene calls are TRBV6-1 and TRBJ1-5; TRBD1 is a possible D gene (5 bases). Germline V gene data show CDR1 as MNHNS and CDR2 as SASEGT. The CDR3 sequence is 15 residues long. Trimming removed 1 base from V and 8 bases from J, with 15 bases in between.

The chain recombines TRBV9 with TRBJ1-2, with D unclear. V was pared by 0 bases and J by 5 bases, with 14 bases between. Germline CDR1 and CDR2: SGDLS and YYNGEE. The CDR3 runs 15 residues. The CDR3 sequence: CASSVGFVGEYGYTF. In nucleotides, the CDR3 is TGTGCCAGCAGCGTAGGGTTTGTTGGGGAGTATGGCTACACCTTC.

The chain employs TRBV9 and TRBJ1-4; a possible D gene is TRBD1 (6 bases). CDR3 size: 16 residues. The V end was cut by 2 bases, the J end by 7 bases, with 18 bases between. Germline CDR1 SGDLS, CDR2 YYNGEE. CDR3 loop: CASSVEQGGYGEKLFF. The CDR3, as DNA: TGTGCCAGCAGCGTCGAACAAGGGGGTTACGGTGAAAAACTGTTTTTT.

This clone appeared a single time. The V gene is TRBV2, the J gene TRBJ1-1; TRBD1 matches at 9 bases. Germline CDR1 reads SNHLY; CDR2 reads FYNNEI. With V trimmed by 6 bases and J by 6 bases, 11 bases remained unmatched. The CDR3 is made up of 15 amino acids. CDR3 coding DNA: TGTGCCAGCAGCACCGTTCGGACAGGGGCAGCTGAAGCTTTCTTT. Its translation is CASSTVRTGAAEAFF. Full variable domain (rest looked up from reference TRBV2 and TRBJ1-1): EPEVTQTPSHQVTQMGQEVILRCVPISNHLYFYWYRQILGQKVEFLVSFYNNEISEKSEIFDDQFSVERPDGSNFTLKIRSTKLEDSAMYFCASSTVRTGAAEAFFGQGTRLTVV.

The chain has TRBV11-3 and TRBJ2-2; D is uncertain. The CDR3 totals 11 residues. The ends were cut back, 8 bases at V and 5 bases at J, with 6 bases in the middle. In germline, CDR1 is SGHNT, CDR2 YENEEA. The CDR3 loop is CASFGTGELFF. For the CDR3, the DNA is TGTGCCAGCTTCGGGACCGGGGAGCTGTTTTTT.

The chain has TRBV19 and TRBJ2-7; 9 bases map to TRBD2. The V gene end was trimmed by 5 bases and the J gene end by 0 bases; junction bases not matched to a gene: 5. The CDR3 is made up of 15 amino acids. The germline V gene has CDR1 LNHDA and CDR2 SQIVND (reference sequence). This chain's CDR3 is CASSSRLAASYEQYF. DNA for the CDR3: TGTGCCAGTAGTTCACGACTAGCGGCCTCCTACGAGCAGTACTTC.

The chain is built from TRBV19 and TRBJ1-1; TRBD1 might be the D (5 bases). Germline V gene sequence: CDR1 LNHDA, CDR2 SQIVND (reference sequence). This CDR3 is built from 13 residues. V dropped 7 bases and J dropped 1 base, with 10 bases sitting between them. The CDR3 region is CASTLRENTEAFF. CDR3 coding DNA: TGTGCCAGTACCCTCAGGGAGAACACTGAAGCTTTCTTT.

The chain links TRBV30 to TRBJ1-1; unclear D gene. V lost 0 bases and J 1 base, leaving 12 bases between the germline ends. This CDR3 region has 15 residues. CDR1 and CDR2 from the germline V gene are GTSNPN and SVGIG (reference sequence). CDR3 protein: CAWSVPFGENTEAFF. The CDR3 DNA reads TGTGCCTGGAGTGTACCCTTCGGAGAGAACACTGAAGCTTTCTTT. The full variable domain, rest sourced from reference TRBV30 and TRBJ1-1, is SQTIHQWPATLVQPVGSPLSLECTVEGTSNPNLYWYRQAAGRGLQLLFYSVGIGQISSEVPQNLSASRPQDRQFILSSKKLLLSDSGFYLCAWSVPFGENTEAFFGQGTRLTVV.

This rearrangement joins TRBV11-3 to TRBJ2-7; 12 positions match TRBD2. From germline, CDR1 is SGHNT and CDR2 YENEEA. This CDR3 contains 16 residues. V gave up 8 bases and J gave up 6 bases; unmatched junction bases: 14. CDR3 nucleotides: TGTGCCAGCTGTAACCGGGCTAGCGGGAGGGAAAGCGAGCAGTACTTC. Amino acids: CASCNRASGRESEQYF.

The chain uses TRBV18 and TRBJ2-2; 8 positions agree with TRBD1. The trim removed 0 bases at V and 6 bases at J, leaving 6 bases unmatched. Germline V gene sequence: CDR1 KGHSH, CDR2 LQKENI. The CDR3 has 16 residues. CDR3 sequence reads: CASSPPNGQGAGELFF. The DNA for the CDR3 is TGTGCCAGCTCACCACCAAATGGACAGGGTGCCGGGGAGCTGTTTTTT.

This clone was found once. V gene TRBV9 combines with J gene TRBJ1-3; D is unresolved. V gave up 4 bases and J gave up 0 bases, with 11 bases separating them. Germline values: CDR1 SGDLS, CDR2 YYNGEE. The CDR3 extends over 15 amino acids. The CDR3: CASSPWGGSGNTIYF. The CDR3 coding sequence is TGTGCCAGCAGCCCCTGGGGAGGCTCTGGAAACACCATATATTTT.